The 2 T cell receptor beta chains below all came from one sample that was sequenced in a study of CD8 T cells in Susac syndrome. The RNA input was roughly 0.45 to 1 ug, and it was reverse transcribed with random hexamers. TCRdb reprocessed the immunoSEQ multiplex PCR reads via MiXCR and lists one record per CDR3 protein. The sample lists some 140,000 distinct CDR3 sequences, approximately 95% seen once, with roughly 0.2% in the top ten. Sequenced: CD8+ T cells from PBMCs. The origin of the receptors is a human donor with Susac syndrome.

This clonotype is a singleton in its sample. The chain combines TRBV7-9 with TRBJ1-1; D not resolved. Germline V gene sequence: CDR1 SEHNR, CDR2 FQNEAQ (reference sequence). V lost 2 bases and J lost 7, with 11 bases in between. CDR3 length equals 13 residues. The CDR3 region has the DNA TGTGCCAGCAGCTTACAAGAGGGTTATGAAGCTTTCTTT. This sequence encodes CASSLQEGYEAFF.

The chain carries TRBV28 and TRBJ1-2, with a tentative D call TRBD1 (5 bases). The V and J ends lost 1 base and 4 bases respectively, with 10 bases between them. CDR3 length: 14 residues. CDR1 is MDHEN, CDR2 SYDVKM, per germline. CDR3 protein: CASSLSFQGYGYTF. DNA of the CDR3: TGTGCCAGCAGTTTATCGTTTCAGGGCTATGGCTACACCTTC.